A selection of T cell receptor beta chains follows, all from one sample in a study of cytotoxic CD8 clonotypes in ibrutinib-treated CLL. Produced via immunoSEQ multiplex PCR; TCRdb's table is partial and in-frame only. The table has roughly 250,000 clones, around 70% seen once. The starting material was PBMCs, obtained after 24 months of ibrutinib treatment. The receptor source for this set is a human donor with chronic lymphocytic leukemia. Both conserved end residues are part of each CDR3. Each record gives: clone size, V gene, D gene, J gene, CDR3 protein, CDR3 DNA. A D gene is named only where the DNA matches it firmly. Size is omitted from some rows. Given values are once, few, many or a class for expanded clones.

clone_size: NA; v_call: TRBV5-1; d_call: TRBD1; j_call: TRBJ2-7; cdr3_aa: CASSAGQVGSYEQYF; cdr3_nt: TGCGCCAGCAGCGCGGGACAGGTGGGCTCCTACGAGCAGTACTTC
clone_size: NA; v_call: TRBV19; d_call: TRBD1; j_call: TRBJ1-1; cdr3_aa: CASSFGTENTEAFF; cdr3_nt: TGTGCCAGTAGTTTCGGGACAGAGAACACTGAAGCTTTCTTT
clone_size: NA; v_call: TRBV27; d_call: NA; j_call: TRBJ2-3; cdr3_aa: CASSLSRRGPDTQYF; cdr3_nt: TGTGCCAGCAGTTTATCCCGGAGGGGGCCAGATACGCAGTATTTT
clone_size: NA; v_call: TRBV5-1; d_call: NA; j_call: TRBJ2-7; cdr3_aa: CASSLGPSPNYEQYF; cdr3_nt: TGCGCCAGCAGCTTGGGACCGAGCCCGAACTACGAGCAGTACTTC
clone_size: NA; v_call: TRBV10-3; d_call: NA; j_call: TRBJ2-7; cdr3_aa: CAISEEGITYEQYF; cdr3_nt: TGTGCCATCAGTGAGGAGGGGATCACCTACGAGCAGTACTTC
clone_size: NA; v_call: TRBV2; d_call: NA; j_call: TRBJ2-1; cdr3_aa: CASRPAGAGGNEQFF; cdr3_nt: TGTGCCAGCCGACCAGCCGGGGCCGGAGGCAATGAGCAGTTCTTC
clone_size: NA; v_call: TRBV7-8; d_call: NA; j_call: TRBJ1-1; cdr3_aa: CASSLFEIGLNTEAFF; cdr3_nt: TGTGCCAGCAGCCTGTTTGAAATCGGACTGAACACTGAAGCTTTCTTT
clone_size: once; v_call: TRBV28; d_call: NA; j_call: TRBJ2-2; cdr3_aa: CASSLITIGGGTGELFF; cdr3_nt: TGTGCCAGCAGCCTAATCACAATAGGGGGAGGCACCGGGGAGCTGTTTTTT
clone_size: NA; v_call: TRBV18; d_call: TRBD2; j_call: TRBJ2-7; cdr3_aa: CASSPPTSGINYEQYF; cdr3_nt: TGTGCCAGCTCCCCCCCGACTAGCGGGATAAACTACGAGCAGTACTTC
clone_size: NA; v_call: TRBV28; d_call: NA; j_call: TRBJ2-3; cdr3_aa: CASTGRIRHTDTQYF; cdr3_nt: TGTGCCAGCACGGGACGTATTAGACACACAGATACGCAGTATTTT
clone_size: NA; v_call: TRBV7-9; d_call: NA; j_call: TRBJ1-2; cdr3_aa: CASSNSGAGYGYTF; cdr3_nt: TGTGCCAGCAGTAACTCGGGGGCGGGCTATGGCTACACCTTC
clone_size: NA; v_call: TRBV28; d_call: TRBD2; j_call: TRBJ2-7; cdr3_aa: CASRVAGAYYEQYF; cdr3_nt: TGTGCCAGCAGGGTAGCGGGAGCTTACTACGAGCAGTACTTC
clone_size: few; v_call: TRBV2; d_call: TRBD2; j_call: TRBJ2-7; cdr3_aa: CASRLADYEQYF; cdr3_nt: TGTGCCAGCAGACTAGCGGACTACGAGCAGTACTTC
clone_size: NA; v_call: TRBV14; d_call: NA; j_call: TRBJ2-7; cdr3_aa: CASSQENSPEQYF; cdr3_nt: TGTGCCAGCAGCCAAGAAAACAGTCCCGAGCAGTACTTC
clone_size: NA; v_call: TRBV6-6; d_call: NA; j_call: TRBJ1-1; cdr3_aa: CAAQHDSNTEAFF; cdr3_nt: TGTGCCGCACAACACGACAGTAACACTGAAGCTTTCTTT
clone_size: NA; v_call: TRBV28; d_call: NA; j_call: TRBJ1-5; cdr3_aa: CASSWGVDQPQHF; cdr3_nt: TGTGCCAGCAGCTGGGGGGTTGATCAGCCCCAGCATTTT
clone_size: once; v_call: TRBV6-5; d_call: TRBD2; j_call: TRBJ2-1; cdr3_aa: CASRILAGGYNEQFF; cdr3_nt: TGTGCCAGCAGGATCCTAGCGGGAGGATACAATGAGCAGTTCTTC
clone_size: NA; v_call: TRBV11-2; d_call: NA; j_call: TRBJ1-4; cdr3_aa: CASSPRRAPVTEKLFF; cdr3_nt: TGTGCCAGCAGCCCGAGACGGGCCCCGGTGACTGAAAAACTGTTTTTT
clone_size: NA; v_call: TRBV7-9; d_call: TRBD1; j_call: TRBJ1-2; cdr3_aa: CASSAKGQGEGYTF; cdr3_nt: TGTGCCAGCAGCGCAAAGGGACAGGGGGAGGGCTACACCTTC
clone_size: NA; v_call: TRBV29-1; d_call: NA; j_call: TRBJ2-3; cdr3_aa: CSVDSGPPTDTQYF; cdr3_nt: TGCAGCGTTGACTCCGGCCCTCCCACAGATACGCAGTATTTT
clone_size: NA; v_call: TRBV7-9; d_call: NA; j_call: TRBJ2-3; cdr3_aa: CASTGNRDRESGTQYF; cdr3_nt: TGTGCCAGCACCGGCAACCGGGACCGGGAGAGCGGTACGCAGTATTTT
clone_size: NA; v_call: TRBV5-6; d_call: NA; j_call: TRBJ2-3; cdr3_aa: CASSLISFGGDTQYF; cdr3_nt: TGTGCCAGCAGCTTAATTAGCTTCGGGGGCGATACGCAGTATTTT
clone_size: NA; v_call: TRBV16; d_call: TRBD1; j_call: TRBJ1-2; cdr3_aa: CASSQSGTGDPYGYTF; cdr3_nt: TGTGCCAGCAGCCAATCCGGGACAGGGGATCCCTATGGCTACACCTTC
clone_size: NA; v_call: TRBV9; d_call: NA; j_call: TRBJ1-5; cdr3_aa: CASSVAGGQGQPQHF; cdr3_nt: TGTGCCAGCAGCGTAGCCGGGGGGCAAGGTCAGCCCCAGCATTTT
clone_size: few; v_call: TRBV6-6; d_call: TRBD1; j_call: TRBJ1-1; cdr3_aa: CASYPLGTVRNTEAFF; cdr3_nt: TGTGCCAGCTATCCCCTCGGGACAGTAAGAAACACTGAAGCTTTCTTT
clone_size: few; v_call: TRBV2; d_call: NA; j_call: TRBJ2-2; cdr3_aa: CASRSGGELFF; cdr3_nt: TGTGCCAGCCGGTCGGGCGGGGAGCTGTTTTTT
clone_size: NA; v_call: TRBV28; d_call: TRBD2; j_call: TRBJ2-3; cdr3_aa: CASSLPRGDPHDTQYF; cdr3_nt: TGTGCCAGCAGTTTACCCCGGGGGGACCCACATGATACGCAGTATTTT
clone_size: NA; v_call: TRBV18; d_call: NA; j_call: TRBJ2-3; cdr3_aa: CASSPLSTDTQYF; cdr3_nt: TGTGCCAGCTCACCTTTGAGCACAGATACGCAGTATTTT